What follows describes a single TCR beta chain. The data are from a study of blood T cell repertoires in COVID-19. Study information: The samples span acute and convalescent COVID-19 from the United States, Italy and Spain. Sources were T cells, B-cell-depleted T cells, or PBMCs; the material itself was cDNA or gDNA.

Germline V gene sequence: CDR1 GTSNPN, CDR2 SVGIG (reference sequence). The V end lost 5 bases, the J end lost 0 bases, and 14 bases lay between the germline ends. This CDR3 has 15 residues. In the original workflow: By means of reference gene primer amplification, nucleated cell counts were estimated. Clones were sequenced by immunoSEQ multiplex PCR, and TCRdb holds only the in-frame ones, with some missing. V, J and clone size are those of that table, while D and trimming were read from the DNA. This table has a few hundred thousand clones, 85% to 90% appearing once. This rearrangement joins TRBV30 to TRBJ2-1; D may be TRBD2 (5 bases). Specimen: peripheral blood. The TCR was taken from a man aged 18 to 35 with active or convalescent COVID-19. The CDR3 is CAWHLTGSSYNEQFF. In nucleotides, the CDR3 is TGTGCCTGGCACCTAACGGGGAGCTCCTACAATGAGCAGTTCTTC.